This T cell receptor (beta chain) was retrieved from a study of T cell repertoires in cytomegalovirus infection. Study information: TCR beta signatures that were public indicated CMV infection and matching HLA type. Overall study results and limits: HLA-C-restricted TCR beta clonotypes specific for CMV led the ex vivo response. CMV carriers with the relevant HLA were identified by cumulative public TCR beta family frequency.

From the reads, TCRdb called clonotypes with MiXCR, one entry per CDR3 protein. The data hold more than 400,000 distinct CDR3 sequences, with about 30% observed a single time. V was clipped by 5 bases and J by 5 bases, with 16 bases between them. The CDR3 covers 14 residues. The germline gives CDR1 MDHEN, CDR2 SYDVKM. A remark on this clonotype: Its matching antigen is unknown.

Sequenced: PBMCs. This TCR came from a human donor in good health (CMV status not recorded). Some clones in this sample may be carry-over from other donors' samples. The chain combines TRBV28 with TRBJ2-7; a possible D gene is TRBD2 (7 bases). The DNA for the CDR3 is TGTGCCAGCAGTCCGTCACTCGGGGGGCACGAGCAGTACTTC. This gives the protein CASSPSLGGHEQYF. The full variable domain, rest sourced from reference TRBV28 and TRBJ2-7, is DVKVTQSSRYLVKRTGEKVFLECVQDMDHENMFWYRQDPGLGLRLIYFSYDVKMKEKGDIPEGYSVSREKKERFSLILESASTNQTSMYLCASSPSLGGHEQYFGPGTRLTVT.